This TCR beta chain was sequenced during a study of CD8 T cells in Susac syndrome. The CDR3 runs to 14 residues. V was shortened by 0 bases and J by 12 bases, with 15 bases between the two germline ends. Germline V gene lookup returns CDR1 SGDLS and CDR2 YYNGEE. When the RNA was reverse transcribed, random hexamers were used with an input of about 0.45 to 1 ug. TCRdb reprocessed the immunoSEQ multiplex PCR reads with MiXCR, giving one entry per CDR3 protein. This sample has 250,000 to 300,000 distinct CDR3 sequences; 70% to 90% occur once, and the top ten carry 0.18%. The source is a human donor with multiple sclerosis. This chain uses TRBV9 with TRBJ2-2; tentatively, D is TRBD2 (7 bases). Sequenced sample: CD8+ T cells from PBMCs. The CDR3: CASSVGGTTGKLFF. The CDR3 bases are TGTGCCAGCAGCGTAGGAGGGACTACAGGGAAGCTGTTTTTT.